This TCR beta chain was profiled in a study of T cell repertoires in cytomegalovirus infection. Study-level background: In public TCR beta signatures, there were indications of both CMV infection and matching HLA type.

Comments on this clonotype: As yet, its antigen is unknown.

TCRdb ran MiXCR on the reads and lists one entry per CDR3 protein. The data show some 940,000 distinct CDR3 sequences, about a third seen once. The germline gives CDR1 MNHEY, CDR2 SMNVEV (reference sequence). V shed 4 bases and J shed 4 bases, with 13 bases lying between them. This CDR3 spans 14 amino acids. This receptor was obtained from a human donor in good health (CMV status not recorded). Some clones in this sample may be carry-over from other donors' samples. This rearrangement joins TRBV27 to TRBJ1-1; D gene unclear. The sample consisted of cultured CD8+ T cells from PBMCs, taken from culture after CMV antigen stimulation. CDR3 nucleotides: TGTGCCAGCAGTTCCCCGAATAGCCCCACTGAAGCTTTCTTT. It specifies CASSSPNSPTEAFF.